This passage covers 14 T cell receptor beta chains from one sample sequenced in a study of T cell responses to AZD1222 COVID-19 vaccine. Some clones are missing from TCRdb's copy, which holds only in-frame ones; the method was immunoSEQ multiplex PCR. This table has about 90,000 clones, over 80% appearing once. The sample consisted of peripheral blood, taken on day 0 of AZD1222 vaccination. The origin of the receptors is an adult in good health.

CDR3 DNA sequence: TGTGCCAGTAGTATTAATTCGTGGGGCACTGAAGCTTTCTTT. Translating gives CASSINSWGTEAFF. V and J are TRBV19 and TRBJ1-1; D is uncertain. Germline CDR1 is LNHDA and CDR2 is SQIVND (reference sequence). The ends were cut back, 3 bases at V and 4 bases at J, with 12 bases in the middle. CDR3 length equals 14 residues.

The genes are TRBV6-5 and TRBJ2-7; 8 positions agree with TRBD1. Germline V gives CDR1 MNHEY, CDR2 SVGAGI. This CDR3 has 14 residues. The ends lost 2 bases at V and 2 bases at J; junction bases unmatched: 2. The DNA for the CDR3 is TGTGCCAGCAGTTACAGGACAGGGCCCTACGAGCAGTACTTC. This codes for CASSYRTGPYEQYF.

The chain combines TRBV30 with TRBJ1-1, with D tentatively TRBD1 (6 bases). The CDR3 consists of 15 residues. Trimming took off 0 bases at V and 5 bases at J, with 16 bases between the two ends. Germline-derived CDR1 and CDR2 are GTSNPN and SVGIG (reference sequence). The CDR3 bases are TGTGCCTGGAGTGTACCCGGGGGGCTTGTGACTGAAGCTTTCTTT. Its protein product is CAWSVPGGLVTEAFF.

V usage is TRBV3-1 (or the pseudogene TRBV3-2) and J usage is TRBJ1-1; D is unresolved. The CDR3 sequence is 15 residues long. Trimming removed 3 bases from V and 1 base from J, with 12 bases in between. From germline, CDR1 is LGHDT and CDR2 YNNKEL (reference sequence). The CDR3 loop is CASSHHGEGNTEAFF. The CDR3 DNA reads TGTGCCAGCAGCCATCATGGTGAGGGGAACACTGAAGCTTTCTTT.

The CDR3 protein is CASSPDGYNQPQHF. CDR3 nucleotides: TGTGCCAGCTCACCGGACGGATACAATCAGCCCCAGCATTTT. The chain combines TRBV18 with TRBJ1-5; D is undetermined. Trimming stripped 3 bases from V and 3 bases from J, with 9 bases between. CDR3 length equals 14 residues. Germline CDR1 reads KGHSH; CDR2 reads LQKENI.

The chain joins TRBV7-8 to TRBJ2-3; no clear D gene. The CDR3 is 13 residues long. From germline, CDR1 is SGHVS and CDR2 FQNEAQ. V was pared by 1 base and J by 6 bases, with 8 bases between. CDR3 region: CASSLGQMDTQYF. CDR3 DNA sequence: TGTGCCAGCAGCTTAGGGCAGATGGATACGCAGTATTTT.

This chain connects TRBV6-2 or TRBV6-3 to TRBJ2-7; maybe TRBD1 (6 bases). From germline, CDR1 is MNHEY and CDR2 SVGEGT. This CDR3 region has 15 residues. Deletions cut 2 bases from V and 3 bases from J, with 14 bases between. The CDR3 protein is CASSYTQGAFYEQYF. The CDR3 DNA reads as TGTGCCAGCAGTTACACACAGGGTGCCTTCTACGAGCAGTACTTC.

There are a few counts of this clone. The chain recombines TRBV10-3 with TRBJ1-5; D not resolved. CDR1 is ENHRY, CDR2 SYGVKD, per germline. The CDR3 is 14 residues long. V was clipped by 8 bases and J by 0 bases, with 11 bases between them. CDR3 DNA: TGTGCCATCGCTGAGGGTCATAGCAATCAGCCCCAGCATTTT. Protein product: CAIAEGHSNQPQHF.

V and J are TRBV7-2 and TRBJ2-1; 7 nucleotides match TRBD1. Germline CDR1 reads SGHTA; CDR2 reads FQGNSA. There are 14 residues in the CDR3. V shed 5 bases, J shed 3 bases, and the junction held 4 bases outside the gene matches. CDR3 residues: CASSPGQSYNEQFF. The CDR3 DNA reads as TGTGCCAGCAGCCCGGGACAGAGCTACAATGAGCAGTTCTTC. The entire variable domain, with the rest obtained from reference TRBV7-2 and TRBJ2-1, is as follows: GAGVSQSPSNKVTEKGKDVELRCDPISGHTALYWYRQSLGQGLEFLIYFQGNSAPDKSGLPSDRFSAERTGGSVSTLTIQRTQQEDSAVYLCASSPGQSYNEQFFGPGTRLTVL.

V and J are TRBV29-1 and TRBJ1-2, with D possibly being TRBD1 (5 bases). Trimming took off 5 bases at V and 8 bases at J, with 15 bases between the two ends. Germline assignment: CDR1 SQVTM and CDR2 ANQGSEA. This CDR3 has 12 amino acids. This chain's CDR3 is CSVRDGRWGYTF. DNA for the CDR3: TGCAGCGTTCGGGACGGGCGTTGGGGCTACACCTTC. The variable domain in full, with the rest retrieved from reference TRBV29-1 and TRBJ1-2, is SAVISQKPSRDICQRGTSLTIQCQVDSQVTMMFWYRQQPGQSLTLIATANQGSEATYESGFVIDKFPISRPNLTFSTLTVSNMSPEDSSIYLCSVRDGRWGYTFGSGTRLTVV.

This chain links TRBV11-2 with TRBJ1-1; D might be TRBD1 (6 bases). V lost 1 base, J lost 2 bases, and 14 bases lay in between. CDR3 size: 16 residues. Germline V gives CDR1 SGHAT, CDR2 FQNNGV. The CDR3 coding sequence is TGTGCCAGCAGCTTAGCCCTTCGGACAGCCAACACTGAAGCTTTCTTT. Translated, it gives CASSLALRTANTEAFF.

The V gene is TRBV7-2, the J gene TRBJ2-5; 7 bases line up with TRBD2. The trim removed 1 base at V and 3 bases at J, leaving 5 bases unmatched. This CDR3 spans 15 amino acids. Germline CDR1 reads SGHTA; CDR2 reads FQGNSA. The CDR3, as DNA: TGTGCCAGCAGCTTAGGAGGGAGGGCCAAAGAGACCCAGTACTTC. Encoded protein: CASSLGGRAKETQYF.

The rearrangement joins TRBV7-9 to TRBJ1-4; TRBD1 might be the D (5 bases). Trimming stripped 5 bases from V and 0 bases from J, with 13 bases between. The CDR3 has 16 amino acids. CDR1 SEHNR and CDR2 FQNEAQ come from the germline V gene (reference sequence). CDR3 sequence (DNA): TGTGCCAGCAGCCCCTTTGGGGGTACAACTAATGAAAAACTGTTTTTT. Translating gives CASSPFGGTTNEKLFF. Filled out from reference TRBV7-9 and TRBJ1-4, the complete variable domain reads DTGVSQNPRHKITKRGQNVTFRCDPISEHNRLYWYRQTLGQGPEFLTYFQNEAQLEKSRLLSDRFSAERPKGSFSTLEIQRTEQGDSAMYLCASSPFGGTTNEKLFFGSGTQLSVL.

The chain uses TRBV19 and TRBJ1-1; no firm D call. The ends were cut back, 3 bases at V and 1 base at J, with 18 bases in the middle. This CDR3 is built from 17 residues. The germline V gene has CDR1 LNHDA and CDR2 SQIVND (reference sequence). The CDR3 region is CASSMALWSGKNTEAFF. The CDR3 DNA reads as TGTGCCAGTAGTATGGCGCTTTGGTCTGGGAAGAACACTGAAGCTTTCTTT.